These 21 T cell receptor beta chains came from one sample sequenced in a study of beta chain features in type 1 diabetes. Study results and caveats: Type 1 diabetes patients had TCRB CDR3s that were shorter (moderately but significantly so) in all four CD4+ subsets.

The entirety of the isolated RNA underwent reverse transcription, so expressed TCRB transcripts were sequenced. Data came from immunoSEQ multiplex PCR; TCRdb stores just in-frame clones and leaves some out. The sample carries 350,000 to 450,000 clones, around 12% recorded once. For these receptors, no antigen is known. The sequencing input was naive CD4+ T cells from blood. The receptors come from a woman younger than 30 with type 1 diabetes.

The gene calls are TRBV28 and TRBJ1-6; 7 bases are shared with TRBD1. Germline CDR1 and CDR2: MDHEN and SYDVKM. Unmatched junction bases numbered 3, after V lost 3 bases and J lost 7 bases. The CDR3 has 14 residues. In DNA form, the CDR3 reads TGTGCCAGCAGTTTCGGACAGGTGAATTCACCCCTCCACTTT. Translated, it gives CASSFGQVNSPLHF.

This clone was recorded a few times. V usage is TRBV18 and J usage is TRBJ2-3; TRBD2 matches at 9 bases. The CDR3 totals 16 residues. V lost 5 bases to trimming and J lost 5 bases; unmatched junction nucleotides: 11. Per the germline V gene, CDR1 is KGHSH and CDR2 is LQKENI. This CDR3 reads CASSTDARGGRDTQYF. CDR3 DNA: TGTGCCAGCTCAACGGACGCGCGGGGGGGCCGAGATACGCAGTATTTT.

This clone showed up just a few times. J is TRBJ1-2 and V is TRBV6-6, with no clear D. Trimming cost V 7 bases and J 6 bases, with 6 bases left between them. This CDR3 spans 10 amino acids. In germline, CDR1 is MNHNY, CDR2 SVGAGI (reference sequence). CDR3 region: CASIGNGYTF. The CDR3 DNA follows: TGTGCCAGCATCGGGAATGGCTACACCTTC.

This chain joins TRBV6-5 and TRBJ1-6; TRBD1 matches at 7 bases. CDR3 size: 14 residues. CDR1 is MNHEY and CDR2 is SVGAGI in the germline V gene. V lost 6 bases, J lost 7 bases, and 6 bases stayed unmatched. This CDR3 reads CASRTGTANSPLHF. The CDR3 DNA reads TGTGCCAGCAGGACCGGGACAGCAAATTCACCCCTCCACTTT.

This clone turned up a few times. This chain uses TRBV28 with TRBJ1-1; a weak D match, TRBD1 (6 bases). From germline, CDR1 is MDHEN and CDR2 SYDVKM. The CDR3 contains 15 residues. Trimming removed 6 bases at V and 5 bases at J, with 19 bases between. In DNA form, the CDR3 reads TGTGCCAGCAGGCCCGGGACACCTCTCAGGACTGAAGCTTTCTTT. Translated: CASRPGTPLRTEAFF.

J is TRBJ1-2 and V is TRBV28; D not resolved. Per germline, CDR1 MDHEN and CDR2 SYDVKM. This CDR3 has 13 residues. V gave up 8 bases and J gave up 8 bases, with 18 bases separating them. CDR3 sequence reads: CASRVQAISGYTF. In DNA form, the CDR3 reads TGTGCCAGCCGGGTGCAAGCAATTAGCGGCTACACCTTC.

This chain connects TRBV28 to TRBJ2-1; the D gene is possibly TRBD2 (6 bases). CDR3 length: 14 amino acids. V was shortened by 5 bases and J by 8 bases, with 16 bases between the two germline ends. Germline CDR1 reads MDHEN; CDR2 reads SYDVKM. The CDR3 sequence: CASSLGGPVDEQFF. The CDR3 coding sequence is TGTGCCAGCAGTCTCGGAGGGCCGGTTGATGAGCAGTTCTTC.

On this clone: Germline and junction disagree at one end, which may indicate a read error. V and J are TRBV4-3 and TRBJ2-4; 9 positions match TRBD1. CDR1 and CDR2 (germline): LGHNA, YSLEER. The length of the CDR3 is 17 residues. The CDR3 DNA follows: TGCGCCAGCAGCCAGGGGGTTGTGCCCGGGACAGGGACGGGGTTCGGCTTC. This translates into CASSQGVVPGTGTGFGF.

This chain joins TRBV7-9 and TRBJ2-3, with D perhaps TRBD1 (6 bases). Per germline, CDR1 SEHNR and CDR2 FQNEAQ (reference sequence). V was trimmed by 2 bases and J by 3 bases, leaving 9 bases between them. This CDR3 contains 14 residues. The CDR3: CASSLNRETDTQYF. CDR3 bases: TGTGCCAGCAGCTTAAACAGGGAAACAGATACGCAGTATTTT. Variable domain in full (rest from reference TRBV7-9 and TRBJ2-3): DTGVSQNPRHKITKRGQNVTFRCDPISEHNRLYWYRQTLGQGPEFLTYFQNEAQLEKSRLLSDRFSAERPKGSFSTLEIQRTEQGDSAMYLCASSLNRETDTQYFGPGTRLTVL.

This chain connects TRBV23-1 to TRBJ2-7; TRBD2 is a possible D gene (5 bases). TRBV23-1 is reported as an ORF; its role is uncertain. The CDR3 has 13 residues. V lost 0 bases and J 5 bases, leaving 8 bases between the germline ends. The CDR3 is CASSQSAGHEQYF. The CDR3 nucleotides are TGCGCCAGCAGTCAATCGGCGGGTCACGAGCAGTACTTC.

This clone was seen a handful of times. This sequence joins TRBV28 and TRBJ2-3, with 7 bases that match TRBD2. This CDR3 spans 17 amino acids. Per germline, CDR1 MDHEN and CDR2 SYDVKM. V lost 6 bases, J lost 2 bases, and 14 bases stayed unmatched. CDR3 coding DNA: TGTGCCAGCAGCCTTGGCTGGGAGGGAAAAGACACAGATACGCAGTATTTT. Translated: CASSLGWEGKDTDTQYF.

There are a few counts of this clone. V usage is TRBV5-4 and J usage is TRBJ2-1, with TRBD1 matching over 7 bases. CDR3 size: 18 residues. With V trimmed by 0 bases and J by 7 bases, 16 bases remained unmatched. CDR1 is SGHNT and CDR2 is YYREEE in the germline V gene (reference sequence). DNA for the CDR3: TGTGCCAGCAGCTTGGTTACCCTGGACAGGCGATCTCATAATGAGCAGTTCTTC. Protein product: CASSLVTLDRRSHNEQFF.

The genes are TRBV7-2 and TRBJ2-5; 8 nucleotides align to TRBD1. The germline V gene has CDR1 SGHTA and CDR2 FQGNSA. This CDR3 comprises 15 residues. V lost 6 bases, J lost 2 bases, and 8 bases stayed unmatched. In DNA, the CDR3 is TGTGCCAGCAGGACCGGGACAGGATTTCAAGAGACCCAGTACTTC. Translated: CASRTGTGFQETQYF.

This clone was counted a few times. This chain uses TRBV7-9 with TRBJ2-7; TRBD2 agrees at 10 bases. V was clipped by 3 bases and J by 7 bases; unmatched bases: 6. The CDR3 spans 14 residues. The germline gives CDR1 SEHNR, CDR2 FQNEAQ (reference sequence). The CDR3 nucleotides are TGTGCCAGCAGCTTCACTAGCGGGGCAGGTGAGCAGTACTTC. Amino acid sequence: CASSFTSGAGEQYF.

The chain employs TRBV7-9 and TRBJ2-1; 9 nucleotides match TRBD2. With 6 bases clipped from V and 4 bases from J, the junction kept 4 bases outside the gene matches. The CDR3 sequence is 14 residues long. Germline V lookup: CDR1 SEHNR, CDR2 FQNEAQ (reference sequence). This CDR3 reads CASRSLAGYNEQFF. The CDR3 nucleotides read TGTGCCAGCAGGTCCCTAGCGGGGTACAATGAGCAGTTCTTC. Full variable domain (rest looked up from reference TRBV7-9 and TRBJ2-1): DTGVSQNPRHKITKRGQNVTFRCDPISEHNRLYWYRQTLGQGPEFLTYFQNEAQLEKSRLLSDRFSAERPKGSFSTLEIQRTEQGDSAMYLCASRSLAGYNEQFFGPGTRLTVL.

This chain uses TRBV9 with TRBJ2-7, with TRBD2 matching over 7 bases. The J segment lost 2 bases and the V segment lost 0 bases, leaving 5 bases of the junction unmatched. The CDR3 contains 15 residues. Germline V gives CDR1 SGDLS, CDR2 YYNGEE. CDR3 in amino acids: CASSVDPSGTYEQYF. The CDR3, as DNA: TGTGCCAGCAGCGTAGACCCTAGCGGAACCTACGAGCAGTACTTC.

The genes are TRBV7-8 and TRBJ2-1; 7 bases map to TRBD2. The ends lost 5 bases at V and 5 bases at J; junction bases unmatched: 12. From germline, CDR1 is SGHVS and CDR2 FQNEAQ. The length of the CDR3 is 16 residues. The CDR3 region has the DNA TGTGCCAGCAGCCCCCCTCTAGGAGGACTAGACAATGAGCAGTTCTTC. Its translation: CASSPPLGGLDNEQFF.

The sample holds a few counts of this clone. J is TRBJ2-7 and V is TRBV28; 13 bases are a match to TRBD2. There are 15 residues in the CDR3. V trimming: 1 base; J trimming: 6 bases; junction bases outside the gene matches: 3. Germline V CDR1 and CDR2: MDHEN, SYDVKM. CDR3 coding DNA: TGTGCCAGCAGTTTATCGGGACTAGCGGGGCGCGAGCAGTACTTC. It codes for CASSLSGLAGREQYF.

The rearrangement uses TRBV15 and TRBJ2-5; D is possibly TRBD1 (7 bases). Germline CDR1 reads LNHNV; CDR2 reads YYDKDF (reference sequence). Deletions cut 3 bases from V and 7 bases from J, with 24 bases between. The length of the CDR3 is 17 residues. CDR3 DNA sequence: TGTGCCACCAGCAGCCTCAGGGGGACTGGGGGAGCAGGGACCCAGTACTTC. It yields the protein CATSSLRGTGGAGTQYF.

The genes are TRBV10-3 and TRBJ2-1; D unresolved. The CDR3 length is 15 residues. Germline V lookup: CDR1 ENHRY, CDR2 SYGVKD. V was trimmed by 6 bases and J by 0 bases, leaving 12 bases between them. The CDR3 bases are TGTGCCATCAGCGGCCAGAGGAGCTCCTACAATGAGCAGTTCTTC. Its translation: CAISGQRSSYNEQFF.

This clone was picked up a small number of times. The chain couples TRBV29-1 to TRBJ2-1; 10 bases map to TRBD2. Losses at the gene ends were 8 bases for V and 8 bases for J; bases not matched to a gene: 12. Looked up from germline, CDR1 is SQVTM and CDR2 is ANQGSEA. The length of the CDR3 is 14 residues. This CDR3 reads CSTRAGGIIDEQFF. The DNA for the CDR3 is TGCAGCACGCGAGCGGGGGGGATTATAGATGAGCAGTTCTTC.